This entry describes one TCR beta chain. CDR3 length: 14 amino acids. Per the germline V gene, CDR1 is SEHNR and CDR2 is FQNEAQ (reference sequence). V was cut by 5 bases and J by 4 bases, with 13 bases left in between. Assay: immunoSEQ multiplex PCR; the TCRdb copy retains only in-frame clones and omits some. The sample contains roughly 42,000 clones, approximately 86% of which appear only once. The sample belongs to a study of OX40 agonist ivuxolimab in advanced cancers. The clonotype comes from an adult with an advanced solid tumor such as melanoma, head and neck, liver or kidney cancer. The chain links TRBV7-9 to TRBJ2-3, with D possibly matching TRBD2 (6 bases). The input for sequencing was CD4+ or CD8+ T cells sorted from blood, taken in a trial of the OX40 agonist ivuxolimab. CDR3 DNA: TGTGCCAGCAGCCAGACTAGTTTCGCAGATACGCAGTATTTT. As protein: CASSQTSFADTQYF.